Shown below are 13 T cell receptor beta chains from a single sample sequenced in a study of T-cell memory formation after mild COVID-19. TCRdb processed the 5' RACE reads anew with MiXCR; each CDR3 protein has one entry. Of about 270,000 distinct CDR3 sequences in the sample, about 20% were seen once. The sequenced material came from PBMCs or a T cell subset sorted from them (not recorded which). The receptors stem from a man younger than 30 who had mild COVID-19 (a few samples of this study predate the infection). Cell type and time point are not known.

This clonotype was observed a handful of times. This chain uses TRBV6-2 or TRBV6-3 with TRBJ2-7; D not resolved. CDR1 and CDR2 (germline): MNHEY, SVGEGT. V shed 7 bases and J shed 1 base, with 11 bases lying between them. The CDR3 covers 13 residues. CDR3 in amino acids: CASKTASSYEQYV. DNA of the CDR3: TGTGCCAGCAAAACAGCGAGTTCCTACGAGCAGTACGTC.

This clonotype was observed a handful of times. The chain couples TRBV20-1 to TRBJ2-4, with 7 bases identical to TRBD1. V trimming: 3 bases; J trimming: 0 bases; junction bases outside the gene matches: 2. Per germline, CDR1 DFQATT and CDR2 SNEGSKA (reference sequence). This CDR3 has 14 residues. The CDR3 DNA is TGCAGTGCTAGGGGACAGCTAGCCAAAAACATTCAGTACTTC. Amino acids: CSARGQLAKNIQYF.

This chain uses TRBV20-1 with TRBJ2-3; D might be TRBD1 (6 bases). V was shortened by 0 bases and J by 1 base, with 11 bases between the two germline ends. CDR1 and CDR2 (germline): DFQATT, SNEGSKA (reference sequence). The CDR3 is 15 residues long. CDR3 sequence reads: CSARDGAGGTDTQYF. CDR3 DNA sequence: TGCAGTGCTAGAGATGGGGCAGGGGGCACAGATACGCAGTATTTT.

The V call is TRBV5-1, the J call TRBJ2-2; D perhaps matches TRBD1 (5 bases). The V end lost 4 bases, the J end lost 3 bases, and 10 bases lay between the germline ends. This CDR3 comprises 14 residues. Germline values: CDR1 SGHRS, CDR2 YFSETQ. CDR3 residues: CASSPLGDTGELFF. In DNA, the CDR3 is TGCGCCAGCAGCCCATTAGGGGACACCGGGGAGCTGTTTTTT. The whole variable domain, filled in from reference TRBV5-1 and TRBJ2-2, reads KAGVTQTPRYLIKTRGQQVTLSCSPISGHRSVSWYQQTPGQGLQFLFEYFSETQRNKGNFPGRFSGRQFSNSRSEMNVSTLELGDSALYLCASSPLGDTGELFFGEGSRLTVL.

V usage is TRBV6-5 and J usage is TRBJ2-7; TRBD2 is a possible D gene (7 bases). Trimming removed 4 bases at V and 0 bases at J, with 10 bases between. Per germline, CDR1 MNHEY and CDR2 SVGAGI. The CDR3 sequence is 14 residues long. The CDR3 protein is CASSWAGASYEQYF. The CDR3 DNA reads TGTGCCAGCAGTTGGGCGGGGGCCTCCTACGAGCAGTACTTC.

DNA of the CDR3: TGTGCCAGCAGTTACTCGCCAGGGGCCATGAATGGCTACACCTTC. The encoded protein is CASSYSPGAMNGYTF. The rearrangement links TRBV6-2 or TRBV6-3 to TRBJ1-2; D perhaps matches TRBD1 (6 bases). From germline, CDR1 is MNHEY and CDR2 SVGEGT. Trimming pared 0 bases from V and 6 bases from J, leaving 14 bases between. CDR3 size: 15 residues.

This clonotype was recorded a few times. This chain uses TRBV7-2 with TRBJ1-6; 9 nucleotides agree with TRBD1. Germline CDR1 reads SGHTA; CDR2 reads FQGNSA. The CDR3 is 15 residues long. V lost 7 bases, J lost 10 bases, and 11 bases stayed unmatched. The CDR3 region is CASTQLQGANSPLHF. In DNA, the CDR3 is TGTGCCAGCACCCAATTACAGGGGGCTAACTCACCCCTCCACTTT.

This clonotype was detected a few times. The chain employs TRBV7-2 and TRBJ1-1; maybe TRBD1 (5 bases). Trimming cost V 5 bases and J 5 bases, with 15 bases left between them. The CDR3 is 14 amino acids. CDR1 SGHTA and CDR2 FQGNSA come from the germline V gene. The CDR3 DNA is TGTGCCAGCAGCCTCTCGACAGTCGTGACTGAAGCTTTCTTT. This sequence encodes CASSLSTVVTEAFF.

This chain links TRBV6-2 or TRBV6-3 with TRBJ1-2; perhaps TRBD1 as D (6 bases). The CDR3 contains 14 residues. Trimming took 3 bases from V and 0 from J, leaving 8 bases between them. Germline-derived CDR1 and CDR2 are MNHEY and SVGEGT. The CDR3 DNA reads as TGTGCCAGCAGTTATGGACAGCCTAACTATGGCTACACCTTC. It translates to CASSYGQPNYGYTF.

This clonotype turned up a few times. The V and J genes are TRBV20-1 and TRBJ2-3; 9 nucleotides line up with TRBD2. Per the germline V gene, CDR1 is DFQATT and CDR2 is SNEGSKA (reference sequence). The trim removed 7 bases at V and 7 bases at J, leaving 21 bases unmatched. This CDR3 region has 17 residues. The CDR3 sequence is CSVPAGTSIRLVNTQYF. In DNA form, the CDR3 reads TGCAGTGTTCCGGCCGGGACTAGCATTCGGTTGGTAAATACGCAGTATTTT.

This rearrangement joins TRBV5-5 to TRBJ1-5; D gene uncertain. V was clipped by 0 bases and J by 2 bases, with 12 bases between them. Per the germline V gene, CDR1 is SGHKS and CDR2 is YYEKEE (reference sequence). This CDR3 comprises 16 residues. CDR3: CASSLEGKFGNQPQHF. The CDR3 DNA follows: TGTGCCAGCAGCTTGGAGGGCAAGTTTGGCAATCAGCCCCAGCATTTT.

This clonotype was picked up a small number of times. The chain joins TRBV7-3 to TRBJ1-1; D possibly corresponds to TRBD1 (5 bases). The CDR3 loop spans 13 amino acids. Trimming stripped 6 bases from V and 3 bases from J, with 11 bases between. Germline V gives CDR1 SGHTA, CDR2 FQGTGA. The CDR3 DNA follows: TGTGCCAGCAGTTTGGGGGAAGACACTGAAGCTTTCTTT. Translation gives CASSLGEDTEAFF.

This clonotype was detected only a few times. The chain has TRBV28 and TRBJ2-3; no firm D call. The V end was cut by 10 bases, the J end by 2 bases, with 13 bases between. Germline CDR1 MDHEN, CDR2 SYDVKM. CDR3 length: 13 residues. The CDR3 sequence is CATEDHPTDTQYF. The CDR3 nucleotides read TGTGCCACCGAGGACCACCCCACAGATACGCAGTATTTT.